The text below deals with one TCR beta chain. What it recognizes is unknown. TCRdb fed the 5' RACE reads into MiXCR, producing one record per CDR3 protein. The table shows about 320,000 distinct CDR3 sequences, with 6.8% occurring only once. This entry is derived from a study of T cells after yellow fever vaccination. The V gene's germline CDR1 is MDHEN and CDR2 SYDVKM. V lost 2 bases, J lost 0 bases, and 13 bases lay in between. The CDR3 is 17 residues long. Study results and caveats: It was the secondary response that reached its peak faster, day 5 versus 15, but it was weaker.

The receptor was derived from a man aged 18-30 years who received the YFV17D yellow fever vaccine. Source: PBMCs, taken more than 35 days after the first yellow fever vaccination. The chain is built from TRBV28 and TRBJ1-4, with D possibly matching TRBD1 (5 bases). The CDR3 loop reads CASSLPFWDATNEKLFF. The CDR3, as DNA: TGTGCCAGCAGTTTACCCTTCTGGGACGCAACTAATGAAAAACTGTTTTTT.